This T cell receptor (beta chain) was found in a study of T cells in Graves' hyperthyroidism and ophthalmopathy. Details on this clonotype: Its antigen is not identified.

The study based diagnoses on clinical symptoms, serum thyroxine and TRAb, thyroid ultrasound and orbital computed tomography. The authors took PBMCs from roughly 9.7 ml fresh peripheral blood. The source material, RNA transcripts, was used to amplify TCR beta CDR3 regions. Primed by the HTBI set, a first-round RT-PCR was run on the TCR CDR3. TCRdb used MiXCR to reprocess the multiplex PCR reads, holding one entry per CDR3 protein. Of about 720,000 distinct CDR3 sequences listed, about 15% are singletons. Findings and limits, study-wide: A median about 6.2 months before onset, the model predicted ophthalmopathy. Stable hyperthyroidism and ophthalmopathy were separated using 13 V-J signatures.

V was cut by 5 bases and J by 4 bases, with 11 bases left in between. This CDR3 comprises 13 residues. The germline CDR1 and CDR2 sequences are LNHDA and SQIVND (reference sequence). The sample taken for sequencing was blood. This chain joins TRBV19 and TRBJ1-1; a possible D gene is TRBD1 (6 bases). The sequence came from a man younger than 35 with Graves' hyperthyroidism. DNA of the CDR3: TGTGCCAGTAGTTCAGGGGCGCGCACTGAAGCTTTCTTT. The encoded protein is CASSSGARTEAFF.